This T cell receptor beta chain originates from a study of blood T cell repertoires in COVID-19. As for the study in general: From the United States, Italy and Spain came samples of acute and convalescent COVID-19.

Authors' data handling: The assay estimated nucleated cells by amplifying reference gene primers. The repertoire was sequenced with immunoSEQ multiplex PCR; TCRdb's copy has only in-frame clones and lacks some. V and J calls and clone size are those listed in that table; D and trimming were worked out from the DNA. The sample holds some 150,000 clones, approximately 86% seen once. The material sequenced was peripheral blood. This sequence originates from a woman aged 55-69 years with active or convalescent COVID-19.

The CDR3 protein is CASSERLAGSNEQFF. DNA for the CDR3: TGTGCCAGCAGCGAGCGACTAGCGGGGAGCAATGAGCAGTTCTTC. This chain links TRBV9 with TRBJ2-1; 11 positions agree with TRBD2. The CDR3 sequence is 15 residues long. V lost 3 bases and J lost 6; bases outside the gene matches: 5. Germline V CDR1 and CDR2: SGDLS, YYNGEE.